Described below is a single T cell receptor beta chain sequence and its context. Its antigen is not yet known. The read is 3 residues too short to cover the CDR3 end, so that end is filled in from the germline J gene. The entry originates in a study of T cells in women clearing cervical HPV infection (dated by TCRdb to about 2018). The study in broad terms: Cases were approximately 25 women with histologically confirmed HPV16-related CIN3 or worse, including a couple of invasive cancers. Blood from cases was collected at the visit where the lesion was first found, while blood from controls was collected once the infection could no longer be detected. Since HLA typing was available for only a few women, HLA type could not be ruled out as a confounder. Cases were matched to controls by age within five years and by the year the sample was collected. For cases, the median interval between lesion detection and blood sampling was about 140 days, with an interquartile range of about 80 to 210 days. Five blinded duplicates per group were added as quality controls, so that about 60 samples were obtained: 50 or so participants and about 10 replicates. An exploratory proof-of-principle case-control study, nested within the Guanacaste HPV Natural History Study in Costa Rica, was conducted to compare TCR repertoires across cervical HPV16 outcomes. Median age was roughly 32 years in cases versus around 40 in controls, and baseline characteristics did not differ significantly. The roughly 23 controls were women who cleared a single incident HPV16 infection within 12 months without developing precancer or cancer. In the parent cohort, 9,500 to 13,000 women aged 18 or older were enrolled in Guanacaste, Costa Rica, during about 1992 to 1994 and then followed for less than 8 years.

The germline V gene encodes CDR1 SGHRS and CDR2 YFSETQ. The CDR3 covers 18 residues, taking in both the cysteine and the phenylalanine. Of the CDR3's DNA, 45 bases were read; they are in frame from base 1. Every participant had a single incident cervical HPV16 infection, and prevalent HPV16 infections were excluded. Cervical HPV DNA was detected with MY09/MY11 PCR, and genotyping was done by dot-blot hybridization. Fifteen mL of heparinized blood were centrifuged, and the buffy coat was split into aliquots, frozen at -30 degrees C, and then kept at -80 degrees C. Genomic DNA was extracted from buffy coat specimens using QIAGEN kits. Here is what the overall study found, with its caveats: Across sequencing depths, CIN3+ cases showed significantly higher TCR repertoire richness than controls, but evenness did not differ between the groups. TRBV6-7 relative abundance was lower in cases than in controls (around 0.11% versus 0.16%; Bonferroni P = 0.0008). Because T-cell numbers per sample were unknown, differences in richness could reflect varying T-cell content rather than repertoire biology. The cross-sectional design could not show whether the associations came before the infection or were a result of it, and neither effector/memory subsets nor HPV-specific T cells were isolated. Random forest classifiers combining richness and V gene abundances distinguished cases from controls with an estimated AUC of about 0.8.

TCR beta CDR3 regions were amplified by multiplex PCR using the immunoSEQ assay from an average of approximately 1,200 ng genomic DNA per sample. The assay corrected primer bias using a complete synthetic TCR repertoire to establish an amplification baseline. The amplicons were sequenced using the Illumina platform. In the paper's pipeline: Sequences were error-corrected by clustering with frequency ratios and a modified nearest-neighbor algorithm and were then analyzed in the immunoSEQ Analyzer with IMGT gene definitions. At each rarefaction depth, TCR richness and evenness were averaged across 20 rarefaction repeats, and any sample with fewer sequences than the depth was left out. V, D and J gene relative abundances were compared between groups with Wilcoxon rank sum tests, applying FDR correction. Blinded duplicates gave an intraclass correlation of roughly 95% for TCR richness and an average of roughly 76% across about 65 gene segments. Here the immuneACCESS table is served through TCRdb, limited to in-frame sequences with V and J called. Missing clones are a known gap in these copies; in checked studies unresolved V genes cover under half, and the rest lacks a known reason. That table gives V, J and clone size, and the DNA gave D and trimming. The sample's records list more than 40,000 clones. The ten largest clones represent approximately 0.98% of the sample.

The receptor was derived from a woman aged 18-70 years with a cervical HPV16 infection that either progressed to CIN3+ or cleared (not recorded which). The sequenced sample was blood buffy coat. This sequence uses TRBV5-1 and TRBJ2-5; 9 of the junction bases match TRBD2. CDR3 reads: CASSLGLAGPGATYTQYF. CDR3 DNA, as far as it was read: TGCGCCAGCAGCTTGGGGCTAGCGGGGCCGGGGGCAACGTATACC.